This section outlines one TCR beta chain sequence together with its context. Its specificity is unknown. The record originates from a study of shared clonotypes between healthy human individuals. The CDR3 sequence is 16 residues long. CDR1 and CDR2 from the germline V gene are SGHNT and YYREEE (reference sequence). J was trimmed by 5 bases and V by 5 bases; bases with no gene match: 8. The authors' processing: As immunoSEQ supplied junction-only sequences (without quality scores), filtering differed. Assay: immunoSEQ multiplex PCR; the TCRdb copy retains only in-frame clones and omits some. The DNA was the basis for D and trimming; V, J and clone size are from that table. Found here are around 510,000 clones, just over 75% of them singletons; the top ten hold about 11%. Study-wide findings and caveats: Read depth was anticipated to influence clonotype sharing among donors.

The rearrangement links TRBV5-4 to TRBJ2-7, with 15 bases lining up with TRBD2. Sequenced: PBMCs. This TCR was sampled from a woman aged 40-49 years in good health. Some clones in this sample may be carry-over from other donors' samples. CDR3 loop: CASSSGLAGGPDEQYF. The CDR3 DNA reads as TGTGCCAGCAGTTCCGGACTAGCGGGAGGGCCGGACGAGCAGTACTTC.